This TCR beta chain was obtained from a study of identical twins. Findings and limits, study-wide: A lower insertion count was a feature of abundant cord blood beta clonotypes, with no such feature in memory repertoires.

The CDR3 spans 19 residues. Germline-derived CDR1 and CDR2 are LGHNA and YSLEER. Trimming removed 0 bases from V and 9 bases from J; junction bases left unmatched: 18. TCRdb reprocessed the 5' RACE reads with MiXCR, giving one entry per CDR3 protein. The table shows about 240,000 distinct CDR3 sequences, with about 11% occurring only once. As for this clonotype: Its antigen is currently unknown.

The V call is TRBV4-3, the J call TRBJ2-1; 9 nucleotides align to TRBD1. This sequence originates from a man aged 45-65 years in good health. Sequenced input: memory T cells sorted from blood. The CDR3 DNA sequence: TGCGCCAGCAGCCAAGAACTGCCGGACAGGGGAGGCGAGGGGGTTGAGCAGTTCTTC. The encoded protein is CASSQELPDRGGEGVEQFF.